This T cell receptor (beta chain) emerged from a study of siplizumab effects on memory and regulatory T cells. Study-level findings and limits: The drug siplizumab significantly decreased the alloreactive sequences that could be traced to unstimulated CD4+ memory cells. Tracing alloreactive clones into unstimulated subsets worked for only a minor fraction of them. Apparently key alloresponse contributors, naive T cells also seemed more diverse than memory cells.

Germline V gene lookup returns CDR1 SGHTA and CDR2 FQGNSA. V lost 2 bases and J lost 1, with 11 bases in between. The CDR3 totals 15 residues. Some clones are missing from TCRdb's copy, which holds only in-frame ones; the method was immunoSEQ multiplex PCR. The sample contains over 100,000 clones, about 93% of which appear only once. Comment on this clone: What it recognizes is unknown.

Sequenced sample: Tregs sorted from blood. The V call is TRBV7-2, the J call TRBJ1-1, with TRBD1 as a possible D gene (5 bases). The receptor's source is a human donor in good health. Written as DNA, the CDR3 is TGTGCCAGCAGCTTAAGTGGGGCGGGGAACACTGAAGCTTTCTTT. Its protein is CASSLSGAGNTEAFF.